The next 20 T cell receptor beta chains were all read from a single sample in a study of shared clonotypes between healthy human individuals. Clones were read by immunoSEQ multiplex PCR, and TCRdb kept only the in-frame ones, dropping some. This table holds approximately 440,000 clones, 70% to 80% found once. Sequenced sample: PBMCs. These receptors all stem from a woman in her thirties or forties in good health. Some clones in this sample may be carry-over from other donors' samples.

Concerning this clone itself: With a much larger clone just one base away, this may be a read error. The same CDR3 can be traced to other DNA sequences in this sample. The gene calls are TRBV7-8 and TRBJ2-1; 12 bases map to TRBD2. Germline V CDR1 and CDR2: SGHVS, FQNEAQ. Losses at the gene ends were 8 bases for V and 2 bases for J; bases not matched to a gene: 10. The CDR3 loop spans 17 amino acids. CDR3 coding DNA: TGTGCCAGCGTCTTGTGGGCTAGCGGGGGGGCCTACAATGAGCAGTTCTTC. It specifies CASVLWASGGAYNEQFF.

A word on this clone: This likely stems from a read error, as it lies one base from a far larger clone. The same CDR3 is also encoded by other DNA sequences in this sample. The chain has TRBV7-9 and TRBJ1-4; perhaps TRBD1 as D (5 bases). The CDR3 loop spans 13 amino acids. The germline V gene has CDR1 SEHNR and CDR2 FQNEAQ (reference sequence). Here the CDR3 reads CASSFGGEGKLFF. Here the CDR3 DNA reads TGTGCCAGTAGCTTTGGGGGTGAGGGAAAACTGTTTTTT.

CDR3 loop: CASSLGLGEGNQPQHF. CDR3 nucleotide sequence: TGCGCCAGCAGCCTGGGCCTAGGGGAGGGCAATCAGCCCCAGCATTTT. The chain employs TRBV5-1 and TRBJ1-5, with D possibly TRBD1 on 5 matching bases. Between the trimmed V and J ends, which lost 4 bases and 2 bases, there was a span of 16 bases. The CDR3 runs 16 residues. Germline V CDR1 and CDR2: SGHRS, YFSETQ.

This clone was seen at least ten times. Distinct nucleotide sequences in the sample also encode this CDR3. This chain uses TRBV7-2 with TRBJ2-5; the match to TRBD1 covers 7 bases. Germline values: CDR1 SGHTA, CDR2 FQGNSA. This CDR3 has 14 residues. The V gene end was trimmed by 2 bases and the J gene end by 5 bases; junction bases not matched to a gene: 5. The CDR3 region is CASSLQGGGETQYF. For the CDR3, the DNA is TGTGCCAGCAGCTTACAAGGGGGCGGGGAGACCCAGTACTTC.

The chain couples TRBV28 to TRBJ2-7, with 7 positions matching TRBD2. This CDR3 is built from 13 residues. The junction had 5 bases not matched to a gene; V was cut back by 7 bases and J by 2 bases. CDR1 is MDHEN, CDR2 SYDVKM, per germline. Here the CDR3 DNA reads TGTGCCAGCAAATCTAGCGGACCCTACGAGCAGTACTTC. Translated: CASKSSGPYEQYF.

This chain connects TRBV2 to TRBJ2-7, with D tentatively TRBD2 (6 bases). The CDR3 contains 15 residues. Germline CDR1 SNHLY, CDR2 FYNNEI. V was pared by 6 bases and J by 4 bases, with 19 bases between. The DNA of the CDR3 is TGTGCCAGCAGAGTACTAGCAGGCGTTTCATACGAGCAGTACTTC. It translates to CASRVLAGVSYEQYF.

The chain uses TRBV6-4 and TRBJ2-7; no clear D. The ends were cut back, 4 bases at V and 2 bases at J, with 12 bases in the middle. This CDR3 is 14 amino acids long. Germline values: CDR1 MRHNA, CDR2 SNTAGT. Here the CDR3 DNA reads TGTGCCAGCAGTGGGCGACGCGCAACCTACGAGCAGTACTTC. This encodes CASSGRRATYEQYF.

The rearrangement links TRBV15 to TRBJ1-2; no clear D gene. Germline lookup yields CDR1 LNHNV and CDR2 YYDKDF (reference sequence). This CDR3 has 15 residues. With 5 bases removed from V and 3 bases from J, the gap between germline ends came to 16 bases. This CDR3 is CATSFSTTGYYGYTF. The CDR3 region has the DNA TGTGCCACCAGCTTCTCAACGACGGGGTACTATGGCTACACCTTC. The variable domain in full, with the rest retrieved from reference TRBV15 and TRBJ1-2, is DAMVIQNPRYQVTQFGKPVTLSCSQTLNHNVMYWYQQKSSQAPKLLFHYYDKDFNNEADTPDNFQSRRPNTSFCFLDIRSPGLGDTAMYLCATSFSTTGYYGYTFGSGTRLTVV.

Here the CDR3 reads CAIRRPGLAGSSTDTQYF. The CDR3 DNA sequence: TGTGCCATCAGACGACCGGGACTAGCGGGCTCTAGCACAGATACGCAGTATTTT. The V call is TRBV10-3, the J call TRBJ2-3; 12 bases match TRBD2. Trimming took 6 bases from V and 0 from J; bases not matched to a gene: 10. The CDR3 has 18 amino acids. Per the germline V gene, CDR1 is ENHRY and CDR2 is SYGVKD.

The genes are TRBV6-1 and TRBJ2-7; 8 positions agree with TRBD1. V was clipped by 3 bases and J by 3 bases; unmatched bases: 7. Germline-derived CDR1 and CDR2 are MNHNS and SASEGT. CDR3 size: 15 residues. The CDR3 DNA reads as TGTGCCAGCAGTGAGTCAGGGGGCGAATTCTACGAGCAGTACTTC. The encoded protein is CASSESGGEFYEQYF.

The chain couples TRBV7-9 to TRBJ1-2; tentatively, D is TRBD1 (5 bases). Germline V gene sequence: CDR1 SEHNR, CDR2 FQNEAQ (reference sequence). Trimming shortened V by 2 bases and J by 6 bases, and 10 bases separated the two germline ends. The CDR3 extends over 13 amino acids. This chain's CDR3 is CASSLRQRDGYTF. In DNA, the CDR3 is TGTGCCAGCAGCTTACGACAGAGAGATGGCTACACCTTC.

The chain couples TRBV28 to TRBJ1-2; D is uncertain. The germline V gene has CDR1 MDHEN and CDR2 SYDVKM. Trimming took off 2 bases at V and 3 bases at J, with 7 bases between the two ends. The CDR3 is 13 amino acids. The CDR3 spells CASSLAGYYGYTF. In DNA form, the CDR3 reads TGTGCCAGCAGTTTAGCGGGATACTATGGCTACACCTTC.

The rearrangement joins TRBV7-2 to TRBJ2-7, with 7 positions matching TRBD2. The CDR3 is made up of 15 amino acids. The V and J ends lost 1 base and 1 base, in that order; junction bases with no gene match: 4. Germline V CDR1 and CDR2: SGHTA, FQGNSA. The CDR3 spells CASSLVSGESYEQYF. The CDR3 DNA follows: TGTGCCAGCAGCTTAGTCAGCGGGGAGTCCTACGAGCAGTACTTC.

Many counts were recorded for this clone. The rearrangement uses TRBV14 and TRBJ1-1; a possible D gene is TRBD1 (6 bases). This CDR3 is built from 20 residues. V lost 1 base to trimming and J lost 1 base, with 25 bases between them. Germline V CDR1 and CDR2: SGHDN, FVKESK. The CDR3 spells CASSQGPFFSDRKPNTEAFF. Written as DNA, the CDR3 is TGTGCCAGCAGCCAAGGTCCGTTTTTCTCGGACAGAAAACCGAACACTGAAGCTTTCTTT.

There are many counts of this clone. This rearrangement joins TRBV25-1 to TRBJ1-4; D perhaps matches TRBD1 (5 bases). The germline V gene encodes CDR1 MGHDK and CDR2 SYGVNS. Deletions cut 6 bases from V and 3 bases from J, with 8 bases between. The CDR3 consists of 13 residues. For the CDR3, the DNA is TGTGCCAGCAGAGGGACTCCTAATGAAAAACTGTTTTTT. Translated, it gives CASRGTPNEKLFF.

This clone was detected only a few times. The genes are TRBV29-1 and TRBJ2-7; 11 bases fit TRBD1. Germline V lookup: CDR1 SQVTM, CDR2 ANQGSEA. The CDR3 runs 13 residues. V lost 7 bases and J lost 3; bases outside the gene matches: 5. Written as DNA, the CDR3 is TGCAGCGCTGGGACAGGGGGTATCTACGAGCAGTACTTC. Its protein is CSAGTGGIYEQYF.

The chain carries TRBV5-4 and TRBJ2-5, with 9 bases identical to TRBD1. Germline V gene sequence: CDR1 SGHNT, CDR2 YYREEE (reference sequence). The V gene end was trimmed by 4 bases and the J gene end by 4 bases; junction bases not matched to a gene: 8. The CDR3 extends over 15 amino acids. For the CDR3, the DNA is TGTGCCAGCAGCCAAGGGGACAGGGACCTAGAGACCCAGTACTTC. It is translated as CASSQGDRDLETQYF.

The V and J genes are TRBV5-6 and TRBJ2-7; TRBD2 matches at 9 bases. Germline V gene data show CDR1 as SGHDT and CDR2 as YYEEEE. V lost 5 bases to trimming and J lost 1 base; unmatched junction nucleotides: 4. This CDR3 contains 14 residues. CDR3 nucleotide sequence: TGTGCCAGCAGGGAAGCGGGAGGATCCTACGAGCAGTACTTC. Protein sequence: CASREAGGSYEQYF.

The chain is built from TRBV30 and TRBJ2-1; 8 nucleotides agree with TRBD2. The germline gives CDR1 GTSNPN, CDR2 SVGIG (reference sequence). J was trimmed by 0 bases and V by 4 bases; bases with no gene match: 11. The CDR3 is made up of 17 amino acids. CDR3 sequence reads: CAWTGGSGASSYNEQFF. In DNA, the CDR3 is TGTGCCTGGACCGGGGGTAGCGGGGCAAGCTCCTACAATGAGCAGTTCTTC.

In its sample, this clone was seen once. V is TRBV4-1 and J is TRBJ2-7; TRBD2 matches at 10 bases. The DNA end is more similar to TRBJ2-1, so the J call may be wrong. The germline gives CDR1 MGHRA, CDR2 YSYEKL. The CDR3 runs to 18 residues. As DNA, the CDR3 is TGCGCCAGCAGCCAAGATGCAGCTAGCGGGGGCTCCTACAATGAGCAGTTCTTC. Its protein product is CASSQDAASGGSYNEQFF.